Listed below are T cell receptor beta chains from one sample, sequenced in a study of cytomegalovirus exposure and HLA in healthy donors. Data came from immunoSEQ multiplex PCR; TCRdb stores just in-frame clones and leaves some out. The table lists 110,000 or so clones, 65% to 75% of them singletons. Sequences were obtained from PBMCs. Source of these receptors: a woman aged 40 to 49 in good health and CMV-seropositive. Each CDR3 is given with its conserved first and last residue.

TRBJ1-4	TRBV11-2	CASSRGQLNEKLFF
TRBJ1-4	TRBV7-4	CASRRGTGHSNEKLFF
TRBJ2-7	TRBV5-1	CASSFQGIYEQYF
TRBJ1-4	TRBV18	CASSPLGGMDEKLFF
TRBJ2-2	TRBV30	CAWRERGGARRAGELFF
TRBJ1-3	TRBV7-2	CASSLTSGSGNTIYF
TRBJ2-2	TRBV27	CASKEPEITGELFF
TRBJ2-3	TRBV6-6	CASSYSRASTDTQYF
TRBJ1-4	TRBV19	CASRRRGGANEKLFF
TRBJ2-1	TRBV9	CASSEGLAGAEQFF
TRBJ2-7	TRBV11-3	CASSYGGARGEQYF
TRBJ1-6	TRBV5-6	CASSLGDRGNSPLHF
TRBJ2-7	TRBV7-9	CASSFDRSYEQYF
TRBJ2-3	TRBV29-1	CSVKLRGGSTDTQYF
TRBJ2-1	TRBV4-2	CASSPQHGRALSYNEQFF
TRBJ2-3	TRBV9	CASSVDLTPTDTQYF
TRBJ2-7	TRBV2	CASSEERGGHYEQYF
TRBJ2-7	TRBV18	CASSPSRTGGDEQYF
TRBJ2-7	TRBV13	CASSLGLGTSGIEQYF
TRBJ1-6	TRBV30	CAWDRVNSPLHF
TRBJ2-4	TRBV30	CAWRSGLAGVDKNIQYF
TRBJ1-5	TRBV7-6	CASSLGQGNQPQHF
TRBJ1-1	TRBV5-1	CASSLAAGSRRNTEAFF
TRBJ2-1	TRBV11-2	CASSSGLASYNEQFF
TRBJ2-1	TRBV7-6	CASSLTGQGANEQFF
TRBJ2-2	TRBV9	CASSLQGGGNAGELFF
TRBJ2-1	TRBV1	CTSSHSRTYRQFF
TRBJ1-5	TRBV6-1	CACRGQGAGNQPQHF
TRBJ2-7	TRBV19	CASSIPGGQGYEQYF
TRBJ2-1	TRBV6-1	CASSEGLAGPNEQFF
TRBJ1-3	TRBV11-3	CASRASGNTIYF
TRBJ2-3	TRBV9	CASSVDGGGSSTDTQYF
TRBJ2-5	TRBV7-8	CASSLAASGMETQYF
TRBJ1-3	TRBV12-5	CASGLADRVDTIYF
TRBJ1-1	TRBV14	CASSHRQGAGAFF